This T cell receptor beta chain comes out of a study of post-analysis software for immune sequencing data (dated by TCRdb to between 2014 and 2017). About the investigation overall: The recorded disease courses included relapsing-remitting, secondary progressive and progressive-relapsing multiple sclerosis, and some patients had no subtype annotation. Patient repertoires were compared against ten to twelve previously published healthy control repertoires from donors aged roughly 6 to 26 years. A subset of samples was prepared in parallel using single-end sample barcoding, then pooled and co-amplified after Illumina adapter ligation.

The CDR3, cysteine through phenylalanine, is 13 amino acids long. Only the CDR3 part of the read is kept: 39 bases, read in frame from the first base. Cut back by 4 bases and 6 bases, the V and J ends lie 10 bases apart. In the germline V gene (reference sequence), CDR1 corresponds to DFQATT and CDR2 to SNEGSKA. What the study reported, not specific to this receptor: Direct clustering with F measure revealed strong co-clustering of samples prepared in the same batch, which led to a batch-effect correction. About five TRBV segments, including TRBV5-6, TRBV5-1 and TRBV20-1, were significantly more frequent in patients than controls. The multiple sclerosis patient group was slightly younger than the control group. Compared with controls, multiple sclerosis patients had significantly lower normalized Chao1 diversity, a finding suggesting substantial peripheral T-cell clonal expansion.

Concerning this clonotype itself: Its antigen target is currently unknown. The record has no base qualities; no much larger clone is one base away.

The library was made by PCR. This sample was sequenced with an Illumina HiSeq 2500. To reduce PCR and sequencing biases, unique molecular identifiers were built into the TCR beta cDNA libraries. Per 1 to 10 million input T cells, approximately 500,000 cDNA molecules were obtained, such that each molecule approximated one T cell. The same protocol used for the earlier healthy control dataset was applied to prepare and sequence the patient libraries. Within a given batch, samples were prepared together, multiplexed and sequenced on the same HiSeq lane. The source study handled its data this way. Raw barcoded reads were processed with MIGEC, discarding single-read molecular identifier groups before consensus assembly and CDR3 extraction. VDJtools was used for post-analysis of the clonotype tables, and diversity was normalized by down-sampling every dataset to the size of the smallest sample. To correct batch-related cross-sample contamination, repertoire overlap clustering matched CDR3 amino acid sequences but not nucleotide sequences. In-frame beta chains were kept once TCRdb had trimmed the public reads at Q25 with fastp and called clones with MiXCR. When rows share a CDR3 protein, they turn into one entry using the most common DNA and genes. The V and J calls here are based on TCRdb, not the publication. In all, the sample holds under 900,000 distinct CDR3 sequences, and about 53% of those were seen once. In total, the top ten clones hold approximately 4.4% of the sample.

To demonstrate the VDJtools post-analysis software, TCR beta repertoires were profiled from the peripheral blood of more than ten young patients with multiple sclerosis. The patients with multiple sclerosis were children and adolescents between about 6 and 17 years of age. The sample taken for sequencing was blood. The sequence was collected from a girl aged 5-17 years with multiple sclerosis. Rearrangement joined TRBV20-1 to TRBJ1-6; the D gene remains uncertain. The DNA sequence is TGCAGTGCTAAATCGGAGAGTAATTCACCCCTCCACTTT. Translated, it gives CSAKSESNSPLHF.